The text below deals with one T cell receptor (beta chain). Its antigen remains unidentified. The data derive from a study of blood T cells in healthy people across ages. A sample-barcoded 5' primer and a J-beta primer mix were used in a second PCR of roughly 7 to 11 cycles. From the 5' RACE reads, TCRdb called clonotypes with MiXCR, one entry per CDR3 protein. The table shows 800,000 or so distinct CDR3 sequences, with roughly 60% occurring only once. V lost 2 bases and J lost 2, with 7 bases in between. The CDR3 consists of 15 residues. Germline-derived CDR1 and CDR2 are SGHAT and FQNNGV. Broader study findings: Among long-lived donors, naive CD4+ cells were more numerous and diversity higher than in aged donors.

V is TRBV11-2 and J is TRBJ2-6; D is unresolved. The specimen was blood. This receptor was taken from a man aged 25-45 years in good health. CDR3 amino acids: CASSLTVAGANVLTF. The CDR3 DNA follows: TGTGCCAGCAGCTTAACAGTGGCTGGGGCCAACGTCCTGACTTTC.